Reported below is one T cell receptor beta chain. This record belongs to a study of blood T cell repertoires in COVID-19. Looking at the study overall: The study drew acute and convalescent COVID-19 samples from the United States, Italy and Spain. T cells, B-cell-depleted T cells, or PBMCs provided the cDNA or gDNA that served as material.

The CDR3 totals 13 residues. V lost 7 bases, J lost 3 bases, and 6 bases stayed unmatched. Germline V lookup: CDR1 SQVTM, CDR2 ANQGSEA. Original data processing: Nucleated cell counts were estimated from reference gene primer amplification. Here immunoSEQ multiplex PCR was the method, and the copy in TCRdb shows in-frame clones only, minus some. V and J calls and clone size come straight from that table; D and trimming were deduced from the DNA. Of roughly 180,000 clones listed, roughly four fifths were seen once; the top ten hold approximately 7%. Material for sequencing was peripheral blood. The rearrangement uses TRBV29-1 and TRBJ2-7, with 10 bases aligning to TRBD1. This receptor was obtained from a human donor in a cohort sampled during active COVID-19. The CDR3 spells CSASWTGGYEQYF. For the CDR3, the DNA is TGCAGCGCGAGTTGGACAGGGGGCTACGAGCAGTACTTC.